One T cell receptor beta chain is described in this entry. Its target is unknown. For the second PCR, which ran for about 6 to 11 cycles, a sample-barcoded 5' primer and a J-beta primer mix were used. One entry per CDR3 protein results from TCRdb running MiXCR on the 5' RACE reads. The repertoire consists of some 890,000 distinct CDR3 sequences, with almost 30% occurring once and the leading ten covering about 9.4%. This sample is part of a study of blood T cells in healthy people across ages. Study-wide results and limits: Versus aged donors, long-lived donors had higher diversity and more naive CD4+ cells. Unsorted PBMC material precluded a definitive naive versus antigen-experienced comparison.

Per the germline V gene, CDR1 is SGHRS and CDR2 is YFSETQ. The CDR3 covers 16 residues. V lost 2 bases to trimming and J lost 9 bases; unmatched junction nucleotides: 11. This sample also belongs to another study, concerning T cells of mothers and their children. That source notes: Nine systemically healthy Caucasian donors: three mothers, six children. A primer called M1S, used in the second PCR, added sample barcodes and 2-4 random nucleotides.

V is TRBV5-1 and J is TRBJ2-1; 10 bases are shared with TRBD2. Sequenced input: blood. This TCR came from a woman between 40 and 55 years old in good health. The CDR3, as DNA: TGCGCCAGCAGCTTCGAGCCTAGCGGGGGAGGAGTTGAGCAGTTCTTC. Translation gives CASSFEPSGGGVEQFF.